This T cell receptor beta chain emerged from a study of cytomegalovirus exposure and HLA in healthy donors. As for the donors, each was a healthy bone marrow donor. This clone was detected once. The PCR had 60 Vbeta and 13 Jbeta primers. Profiling relied on immunoSEQ multiplex PCR, and the TCRdb table lists in-frame clones only, not all of them. The table includes 110,000 or so clones, more than 80% detected once. This TCR was recovered from a man aged 18-30 years in good health and CMV-seronegative. Sequences were obtained from PBMCs.

CDR3 bases: TGTGCCAGCAGCAAAGAGGACAGCCCAGTGACCTACGAGCAGTACTTC. It translates to CASSKEDSPVTYEQYF. The rearrangement joins TRBV21-1 to TRBJ2-7; TRBD1 reflects the table's D call only, with no check against the DNA. TRBV21-1 is a pseudogene. The CDR3 spans 16 residues.